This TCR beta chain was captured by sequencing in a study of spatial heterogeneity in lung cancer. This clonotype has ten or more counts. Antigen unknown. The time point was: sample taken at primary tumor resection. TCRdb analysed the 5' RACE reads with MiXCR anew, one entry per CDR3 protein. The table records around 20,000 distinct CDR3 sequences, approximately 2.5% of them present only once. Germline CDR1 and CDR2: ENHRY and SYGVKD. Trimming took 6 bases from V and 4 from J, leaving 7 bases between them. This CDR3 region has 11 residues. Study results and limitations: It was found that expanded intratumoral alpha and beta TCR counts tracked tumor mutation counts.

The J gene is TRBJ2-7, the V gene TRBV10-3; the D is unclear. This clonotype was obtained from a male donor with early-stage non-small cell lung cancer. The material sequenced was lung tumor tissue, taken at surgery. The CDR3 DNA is TGTGCCATCAGCCGAGAATACGAGCAGTACTTC. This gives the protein CAISREYEQYF.